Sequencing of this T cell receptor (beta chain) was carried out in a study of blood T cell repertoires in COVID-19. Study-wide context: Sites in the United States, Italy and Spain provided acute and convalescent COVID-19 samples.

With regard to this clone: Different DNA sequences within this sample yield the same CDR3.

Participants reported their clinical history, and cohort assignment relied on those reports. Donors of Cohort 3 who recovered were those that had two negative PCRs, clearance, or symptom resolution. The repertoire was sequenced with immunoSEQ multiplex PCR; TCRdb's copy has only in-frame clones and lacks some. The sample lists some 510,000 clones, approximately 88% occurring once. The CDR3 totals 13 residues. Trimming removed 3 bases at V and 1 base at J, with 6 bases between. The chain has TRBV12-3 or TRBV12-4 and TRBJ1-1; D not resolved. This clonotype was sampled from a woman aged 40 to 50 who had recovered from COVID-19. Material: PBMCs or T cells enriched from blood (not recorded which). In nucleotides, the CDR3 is TGTGCCAGCAGTTTCGCCGGGAACACTGAAGCTTTCTTT. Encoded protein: CASSFAGNTEAFF.